Listed below are T cell receptor beta chains from one sample, sequenced in a study of T cells in tumors after PD-1 blockade. Generated by immunoSEQ multiplex PCR, the TCRdb table keeps only in-frame clones and is missing some. The sample consists of approximately 60,000 clones, around 80% of them appearing once. The sample consisted of PBMCs, taken before anti-PD-1 treatment. These receptors were collected from a human donor with basal cell carcinoma. The CDR3 runs from the conserved cysteine through the conserved F or W. D genes are given only for firm matches. For some rows the clone size is stated as once, few or many, or as a class when expanded; others skip it.

abundance,len,j_gene,v_gene,d_gene,CDR3nt,CDR3aa
NA,16,TRBJ2-4,TRBV5-5,TRBD2,TGTGCCAGCAGAAAATTAGCGGGGATGGCCAAAAACATTCAGTACTTC,CASRKLAGMAKNIQYF
NA,14,TRBJ1-1,TRBV18,NA,TGTGCCAGCTCACCGGATGTAGGGGAGGGTGAAGCTTTCTTT,CASSPDVGEGEAFF
NA,16,TRBJ2-2,TRBV13,TRBD2,TGTGCCAGCAACGAAGCGGGGGCCGCGAACACCGGGGAGCTGTTTTTT,CASNEAGAANTGELFF
NA,12,TRBJ2-5,TRBV12-3/TRBV12-4,NA,TGTGCCAGCAGACTATCCACCGGGACCCAGTACTTC,CASRLSTGTQYF
few,11,TRBJ2-2,TRBV30,NA,TGTGCCTGGAGCAGGGCGGGGGAGCTGTTTTTT,CAWSRAGELFF
NA,13,TRBJ1-2,TRBV6-5,NA,TGTGCCAGCATGCAGACAATCAACTATGGCTACACCTTC,CASMQTINYGYTF
NA,15,TRBJ1-6,TRBV6-5,NA,TGTGCCAGCAGGCCTCGCCACAGCTATAATTCACCCCTCCACTTT,CASRPRHSYNSPLHF
once,12,TRBJ2-1,TRBV11-3,TRBD2,TGTGCCAGCAGTCCTAGCGGGGCCGAGCAGTTCTTC,CASSPSGAEQFF
few,15,TRBJ1-3,TRBV9,NA,TGTGCCAGCAGCGTAGGTTGGGGGAGCGGAAACACCATATATTTT,CASSVGWGSGNTIYF
NA,15,TRBJ1-2,TRBV6-6,NA,TGTGCCAGCACCCAATCAGGGGCTCGTAACTATGGCTACACCTTC,CASTQSGARNYGYTF
NA,14,TRBJ2-1,TRBV7-9,TRBD1,TGTGCCAGCAGCTTGACAGGGGGAAAGGATGAGCAGTTCTTC,CASSLTGGKDEQFF
NA,12,TRBJ1-1,TRBV15,NA,TGTGCCACCGCCGAGGGGAACACTGAAGCTTTCTTT,CATAEGNTEAFF
NA,15,TRBJ1-5,TRBV2,TRBD1,TGTGCCAGCAGTGGGGACAGGGCCCCCAATCAGCCCCAGCATTTT,CASSGDRAPNQPQHF
NA,14,TRBJ2-7,TRBV6-5,NA,TGTGCCAGCAGTAACCGGGACGTCTCCTACGAGCAGTACTTC,CASSNRDVSYEQYF
NA,14,TRBJ2-5,TRBV28,NA,TGTGCCAGCAGTCCCGACCCTTTCCAAGAGACCCAGTACTTC,CASSPDPFQETQYF
few,14,TRBJ2-2,TRBV6-6,NA,TGTGCCAGCAGGACCGTCGGGATGGCCGGGGAGCTGTTTTTT,CASRTVGMAGELFF
NA,11,TRBJ2-4,TRBV29-1,NA,TGCAGCGTTGATTCGGCAAACATTCAGTACTTC,CSVDSANIQYF
NA,17,TRBJ2-3,TRBV5-6,TRBD1,TGTGCCAGCAGCTTGGTAGGGGGCTCCTCAAACACAGATACGCAGTATTTT,CASSLVGGSSNTDTQYF
NA,13,TRBJ1-2,TRBV19,TRBD1,TGTGCCAGTAGTCCACAGGGGGACTATGGCTACACCTTC,CASSPQGDYGYTF
once,14,TRBJ1-1,TRBV7-8,NA,TGTGCCAGCAGCTCCAGGGCACCGAACACTGAAGCTTTCTTT,CASSSRAPNTEAFF
few,16,TRBJ2-1,TRBV25-1,TRBD1,TGTGCCAGCAGTGTGGGGGGACAGGGATCCTACAATGAGCAGTTCTTC,CASSVGGQGSYNEQFF
NA,14,TRBJ2-1,TRBV4-2,NA,TGTGCCAGCAGCCAAGCTTCTCGGGACAATGAGCAGTTCTTC,CASSQASRDNEQFF
NA,15,TRBJ1-4,TRBV4-1,NA,TGCGCCAGCAGCCAAGATGTCCCAACTAATGAAAAACTGTTTTTT,CASSQDVPTNEKLFF
NA,13,TRBJ2-5,TRBV13,NA,TGTGCCAGCAGCTTAAAACGGGGCGAGACCCAGTACTTC,CASSLKRGETQYF
NA,21,TRBJ2-3,TRBV7-3,TRBD2,TGTGCCAGCAGCTTAAAGCCTAGCGGGGGGCGGTCCCGAGGGAGGACAGATACGCAGTATTTT,CASSLKPSGGRSRGRTDTQYF
NA,16,TRBJ2-1,TRBV9,TRBD1,TGTGCCAGCAGCGTAGAGGGGACAGGCTTTAGGGATGAGCAGTTCTTC,CASSVEGTGFRDEQFF
NA,16,TRBJ1-6,TRBV15,TRBD1,TGTGCCACCAGCAGAGAGGCCACAGGGGCTAATTCACCCCTCCACTTT,CATSREATGANSPLHF
NA,15,TRBJ1-3,TRBV5-8,TRBD1,TGTGCCAGCAGCCGACTGACAGGGGGCGGAAACACCATATATTTT,CASSRLTGGGNTIYF
NA,14,TRBJ2-5,TRBV6-5,NA,TGTGCCAGCAGTTACGCCGCCAGACAAGAGACCCAGTACTTC,CASSYAARQETQYF
NA,16,TRBJ2-2,TRBV5-6,NA,TGTGCCAGCAGCCCCCCTTGGCCGGGGGACACCGGGGAGCTGTTTTTT,CASSPPWPGDTGELFF
NA,17,TRBJ1-4,TRBV7-6,TRBD1,TGTGCCAGCAGCTTATATGGGAGGGGGCAGGGGTCTGAAAAACTGTTTTTT,CASSLYGRGQGSEKLFF
NA,16,TRBJ1-6,TRBV5-1,TRBD1,TGCGCCAGCAGCTTGGTCGGGACAGACCGTAATTCACCCCTCCACTTT,CASSLVGTDRNSPLHF
NA,14,TRBJ2-7,TRBV5-4,TRBD1,TGTGCCAGCAGCTCGCGGGACAGGGCATACGAGCAGTACTTC,CASSSRDRAYEQYF